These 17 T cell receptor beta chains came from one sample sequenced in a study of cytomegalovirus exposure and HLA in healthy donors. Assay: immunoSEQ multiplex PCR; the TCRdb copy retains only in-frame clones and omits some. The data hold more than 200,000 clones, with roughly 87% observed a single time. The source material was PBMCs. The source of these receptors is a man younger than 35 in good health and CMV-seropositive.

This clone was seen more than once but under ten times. The CDR3 protein is CSVEGDSEASYEQYF. The CDR3 coding sequence is TGCAGCGTTGAGGGCGACAGCGAAGCCTCCTACGAGCAGTACTTC. This chain connects TRBV29-1 to TRBJ2-7, with D perhaps matching TRBD1 (5 bases). V was trimmed by 3 bases and J by 0 bases, leaving 15 bases between them. CDR1 and CDR2 (germline): SQVTM, ANQGSEA. The CDR3 runs to 15 residues.

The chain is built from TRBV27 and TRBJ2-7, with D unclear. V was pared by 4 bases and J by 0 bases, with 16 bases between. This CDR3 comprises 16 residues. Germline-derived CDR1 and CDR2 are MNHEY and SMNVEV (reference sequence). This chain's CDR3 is CASSWRGPTTSYEQYF. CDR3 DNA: TGTGCCAGCAGTTGGCGCGGCCCCACCACCTCCTACGAGCAGTACTTC.

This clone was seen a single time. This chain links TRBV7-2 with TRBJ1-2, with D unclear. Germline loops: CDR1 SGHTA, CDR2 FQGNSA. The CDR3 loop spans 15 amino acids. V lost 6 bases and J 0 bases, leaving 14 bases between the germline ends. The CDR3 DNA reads TGTGCCAGCAGTTCGAAACCTCAAGCTAACTATGGCTACACCTTC. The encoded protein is CASSSKPQANYGYTF.

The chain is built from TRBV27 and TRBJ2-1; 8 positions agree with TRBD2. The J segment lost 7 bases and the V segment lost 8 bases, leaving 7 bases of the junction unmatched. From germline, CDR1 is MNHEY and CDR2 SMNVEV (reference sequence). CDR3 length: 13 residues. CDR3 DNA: TGTGCCAGCTTCGGCGGGAGGACGAATGAGCAGTTCTTC. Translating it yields CASFGGRTNEQFF.

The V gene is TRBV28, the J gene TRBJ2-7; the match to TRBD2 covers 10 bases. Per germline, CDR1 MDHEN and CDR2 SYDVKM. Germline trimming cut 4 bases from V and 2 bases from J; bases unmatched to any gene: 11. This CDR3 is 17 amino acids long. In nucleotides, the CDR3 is TGTGCCAGCAGTTCATCCGCCTTAAGCGGGAGGGCCTACGAGCAGTACTTC. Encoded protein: CASSSSALSGRAYEQYF.

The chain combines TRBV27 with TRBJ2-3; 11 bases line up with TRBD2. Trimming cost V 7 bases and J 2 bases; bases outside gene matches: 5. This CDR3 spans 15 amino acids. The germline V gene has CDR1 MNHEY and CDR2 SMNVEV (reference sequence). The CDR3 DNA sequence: TGTGCCAGCATCCAGACTAGCGGGACCACAGATACGCAGTATTTT. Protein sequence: CASIQTSGTTDTQYF.

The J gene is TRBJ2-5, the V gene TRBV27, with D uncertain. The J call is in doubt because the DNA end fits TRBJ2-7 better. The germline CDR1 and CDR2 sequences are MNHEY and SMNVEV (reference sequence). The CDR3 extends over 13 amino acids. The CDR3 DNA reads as TGTGCCAGCAGTTTCCAGAGCGCCCACGAGCAGTACTTC. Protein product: CASSFQSAHEQYF.

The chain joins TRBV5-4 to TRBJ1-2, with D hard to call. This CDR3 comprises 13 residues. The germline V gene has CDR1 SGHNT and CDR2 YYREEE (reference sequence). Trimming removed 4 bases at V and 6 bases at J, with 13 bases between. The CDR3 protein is CASSPPREDGYTF. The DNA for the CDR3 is TGTGCCAGCAGCCCTCCTCGGGAAGATGGCTACACCTTC.

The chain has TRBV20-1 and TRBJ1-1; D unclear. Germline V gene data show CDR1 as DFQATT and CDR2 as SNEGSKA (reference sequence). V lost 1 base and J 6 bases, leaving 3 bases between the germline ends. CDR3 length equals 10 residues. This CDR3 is CSARGPEAFF. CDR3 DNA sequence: TGCAGTGCTAGAGGCCCTGAAGCTTTCTTT.

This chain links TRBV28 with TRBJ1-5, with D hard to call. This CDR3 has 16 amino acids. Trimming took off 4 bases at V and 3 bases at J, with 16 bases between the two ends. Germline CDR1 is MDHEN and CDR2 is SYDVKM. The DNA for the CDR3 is TGTGCCAGCAGTTCCCTCCGGGAAGGGATCAATCAGCCCCAGCATTTT. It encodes CASSSLREGINQPQHF.

The CDR3 DNA sequence: TGTGCCAGCAGCGAATTTAGCGCCTCCTACAATGAGCAGTTCTTC. Residues: CASSEFSASYNEQFF. V gene TRBV6-1 combines with J gene TRBJ2-1, with TRBD2 as a possible D gene (5 bases). The germline gives CDR1 MNHNS, CDR2 SASEGT. This CDR3 is 15 amino acids long. V was shortened by 6 bases and J by 0 bases, with 12 bases between the two germline ends.

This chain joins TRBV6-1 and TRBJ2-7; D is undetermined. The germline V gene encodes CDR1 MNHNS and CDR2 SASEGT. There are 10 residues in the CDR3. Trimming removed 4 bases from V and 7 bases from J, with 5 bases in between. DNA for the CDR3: TGTGCCAGCAGTGGACGGGAGCAGTACTTC. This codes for CASSGREQYF.

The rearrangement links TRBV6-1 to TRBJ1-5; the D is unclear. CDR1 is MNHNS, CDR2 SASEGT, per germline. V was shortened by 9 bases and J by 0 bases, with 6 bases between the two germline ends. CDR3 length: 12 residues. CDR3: CASDYSNQPQHF. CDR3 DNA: TGTGCCAGTGATTATAGCAATCAGCCCCAGCATTTT.

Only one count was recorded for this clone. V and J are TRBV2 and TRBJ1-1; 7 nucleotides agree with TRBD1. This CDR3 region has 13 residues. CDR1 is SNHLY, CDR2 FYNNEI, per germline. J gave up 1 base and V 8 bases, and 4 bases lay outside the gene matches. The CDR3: CASGQAENTEAFF. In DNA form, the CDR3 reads TGTGCCAGCGGACAGGCAGAGAACACTGAAGCTTTCTTT.

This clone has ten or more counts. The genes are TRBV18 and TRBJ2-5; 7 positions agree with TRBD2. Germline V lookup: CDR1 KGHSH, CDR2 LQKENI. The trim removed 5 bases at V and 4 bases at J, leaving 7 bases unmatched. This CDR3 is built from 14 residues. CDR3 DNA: TGTGCCAGCTCAGCAGGGAGGGCCCCAGAGACCCAGTACTTC. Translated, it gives CASSAGRAPETQYF.

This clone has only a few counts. CDR3 residues: CASSLAINANRAYEQYF. The DNA of the CDR3 is TGCGCCAGCAGCTTGGCCATTAATGCTAACAGGGCTTACGAGCAGTACTTC. V and J are TRBV5-1 and TRBJ2-7, with D possibly matching TRBD1 (6 bases). Trimming took off 0 bases at V and 4 bases at J, with 20 bases between the two ends. Germline V gene sequence: CDR1 SGHRS, CDR2 YFSETQ. CDR3 length: 17 amino acids.

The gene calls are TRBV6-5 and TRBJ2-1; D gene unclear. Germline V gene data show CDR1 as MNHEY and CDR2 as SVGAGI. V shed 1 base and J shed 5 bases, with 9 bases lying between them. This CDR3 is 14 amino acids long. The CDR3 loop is CASSYYLRNNEQFF. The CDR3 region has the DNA TGTGCCAGCAGTTACTACCTACGTAACAATGAGCAGTTCTTC.